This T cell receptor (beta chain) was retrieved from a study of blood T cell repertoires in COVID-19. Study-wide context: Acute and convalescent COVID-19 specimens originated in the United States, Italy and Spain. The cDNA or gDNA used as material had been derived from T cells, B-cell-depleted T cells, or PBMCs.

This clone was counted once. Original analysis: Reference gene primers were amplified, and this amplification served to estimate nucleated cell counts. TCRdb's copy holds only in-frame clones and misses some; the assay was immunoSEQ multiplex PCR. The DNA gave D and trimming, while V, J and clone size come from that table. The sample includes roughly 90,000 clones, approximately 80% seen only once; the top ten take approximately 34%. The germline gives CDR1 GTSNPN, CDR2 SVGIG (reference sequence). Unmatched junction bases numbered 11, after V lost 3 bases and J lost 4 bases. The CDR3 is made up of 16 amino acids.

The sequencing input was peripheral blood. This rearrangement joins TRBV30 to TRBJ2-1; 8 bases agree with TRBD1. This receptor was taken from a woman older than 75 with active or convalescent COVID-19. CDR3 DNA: TGTGCCTGGAGCGCCCTCCAGGGGGCGAATTACAATGAGCAGTTCTTC. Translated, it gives CAWSALQGANYNEQFF. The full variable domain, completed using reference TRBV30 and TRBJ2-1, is SQTIHQWPATLVQPVGSPLSLECTVEGTSNPNLYWYRQAAGRGLQLLFYSVGIGQISSEVPQNLSASRPQDRQFILSSKKLLLSDSGFYLCAWSALQGANYNEQFFGPGTRLTVL.